These T cell receptor beta chains were read from a single sample in a study of T-cell reconstitution after alpha-beta-depleted transplantation in children. TCRdb redid the calling of the PCR reads with MiXCR, one entry per CDR3 protein. The sample lists 450,000 to 600,000 distinct CDR3 sequences; around 18% were seen once. Sequenced material: PBMCs from the stem cell graft donor, taken from the stem cell graft. The receptors stem from a human donor who donated a stem cell graft to a child with acute lymphoblastic leukemia. CDR3s include the opening cysteine and the closing phenylalanine or tryptophan. Fields, in order: V gene, J gene, D gene, clone size, CDR3 protein, CDR3 DNA. The D gene is left open where the match is weak. Clone size is stated in some rows and not others, as once, few, many or a class when expanded.

>TRBV12-3/TRBV12-4|TRBJ2-7|-|-
CASSSSSEQYF
TGTGCCAGCAGTTCCTCGAGCGAGCAGTACTTC
>TRBV7-2|TRBJ1-4|-|-
CASSLYSGAPGEKLFF
TGTGCCAGCAGCTTGTACTCTGGTGCTCCGGGTGAAAAACTGTTTTTT
>TRBV19|TRBJ2-1|-|few
CASSIGPYNEQFF
TGTGCCAGTAGTATCGGGCCCTACAATGAGCAGTTCTTC
>TRBV5-1|TRBJ2-7|TRBD1|-
CASSLWGQGLPEQYF
TGCGCCAGCAGCTTGTGGGGACAGGGGTTACCCGAGCAGTACTTC
>TRBV24-1|TRBJ2-1|-|many
CATSDPRDGLWEQFF
TGTGCCACCAGTGATCCCCGGGACGGCCTTTGGGAGCAGTTCTTC
>TRBV9|TRBJ2-7|TRBD2|few
CASSEGLAASSYEQYF
TGTGCCAGCAGTGAAGGACTAGCGGCGAGCTCCTACGAGCAGTACTTC
>TRBV5-1|TRBJ2-7|-|few
CASNLGWGHHYEQYF
TGCGCCAGCAACCTGGGCTGGGGACACCACTACGAGCAGTACTTC
>TRBV27|TRBJ1-1|-|-
CASSILSGTEAFF
TGTGCCAGCAGTATCCTCTCAGGGACTGAAGCTTTCTTT
>TRBV5-1|TRBJ2-7|-|-
CASSYGDPFEQYF
TGCGCCAGCAGCTACGGGGATCCCTTCGAGCAGTACTTC
>TRBV7-2|TRBJ2-5|-|-
CASSFYGIQETQYF
TGTGCCAGCAGCTTTTACGGGATTCAAGAGACCCAGTACTTC
>TRBV29-1|TRBJ2-1|TRBD1|few
CSLSPGTGGFEQFF
TGCAGCCTCAGCCCCGGGACAGGGGGTTTTGAGCAGTTCTTC
>TRBV5-1|TRBJ2-6|-|few
CASSATGPLSGANVLTF
TGCGCCAGCAGCGCCACCGGGCCGCTCTCTGGGGCCAACGTCCTGACTTTC
>TRBV12-3/TRBV12-4|TRBJ2-7|-|-
CASSSRVSRSYEQYF
TGTGCCAGCAGTTCCAGAGTCTCGCGCTCCTACGAGCAGTACTTC
>TRBV10-2|TRBJ1-2|-|few
CASSGTGRDNGYTF
TGCGCCAGCAGTGGGACGGGCAGGGACAATGGCTACACCTTC
>TRBV12-3/TRBV12-4|TRBJ2-7|-|-
CASSEGGDYEQYF
TGTGCCAGCAGCGAAGGGGGGGACTACGAGCAGTACTTC
>TRBV20-1|TRBJ1-5|-|-
CSARDGSRNQPQHF
TGCAGTGCCAGGGATGGGTCGCGCAATCAGCCCCAGCATTTT
>TRBV20-1|TRBJ2-3|TRBD2|-
CCASSLAGVFPGSTDTQYF
TGCTGTGCTAGTTCTCTAGCGGGAGTTTTCCCGGGGAGCACAGATACGCAGTATTTT
>TRBV15|TRBJ1-2|TRBD1|-
CATSRDPTGVLYGYTF
TGTGCCACCAGCAGAGACCCGACAGGGGTCCTCTATGGCTACACCTTC
>TRBV20-1|TRBJ2-7|-|-
CSATPDGVLYEQYF
TGCAGTGCTACCCCGGATGGGGTTTTGTACGAGCAGTACTTC
>TRBV7-6|TRBJ2-1|TRBD2|-
CASSLGSGSRGYEQFF
TGTGCCAGCAGCTTAGGTAGCGGGAGCCGTGGATATGAGCAGTTCTTC
>TRBV6-5|TRBJ2-7|TRBD2|-
CASSYGAAGGDEQYF
TGTGCCAGCAGTTACGGGGCCGCGGGGGGCGACGAGCAGTACTTC
>TRBV5-1|TRBJ1-5|-|once
CASREGPGGNQPQHF
TGCGCCAGCAGAGAGGGTCCGGGGGGCAATCAGCCCCAGCATTTT
>TRBV11-3|TRBJ2-1|-|many
CASSLDDLVSEQFF
TGTGCCAGCAGCTTAGATGATCTAGTATCTGAGCAGTTCTTC